This record looks at one T cell receptor beta chain sequence and its context. This sample was taken from a study of blood T cell repertoires in COVID-19. Study-wide context: The United States, Italy and Spain supplied acute and convalescent COVID-19 samples.

Using immunoSEQ multiplex PCR, the repertoire was profiled, and TCRdb retains in-frame clones only, with some absent. The data contain about 80,000 clones, approximately 80% of them singletons. Sequenced input: peripheral blood. The sequence was obtained from a man older than 75 with acute or convalescent COVID-19.

Here the CDR3 DNA reads TGTGCCAGCAGCCAAATCCGGGACAGGGATCAGCCCCAGCATTTT. This codes for CASSQIRDRDQPQHF. This chain uses TRBV14 with TRBJ1-5; 9 bases match TRBD1. CDR1 and CDR2 from the germline V gene are SGHDN and FVKESK. Trimming cost V 2 bases and J 5 bases; bases outside gene matches: 4. CDR3 length: 15 residues.